A selection of T cell receptor beta chains follows, all from one sample in a study of shared clonotypes between healthy human individuals. TCRdb keeps only in-frame clones here, not all; method: immunoSEQ multiplex PCR. Here the sample spans fewer than 1 million clones, just over 95% being singletons. Input material: naive CD8+ T cells sorted from blood. The receptors here all came from a young man in good health. CDR3s include the opening cysteine and the closing phenylalanine or tryptophan. D genes are given only for firm matches. Not every row has a clone size; where given, it reads once, few, many or a size class.

clone_size j_call d_call v_call cdr3_aa cdr3_nt
- TRBJ2-1 - TRBV27 CASGSYNEQFF TGTGCCAGCGGTTCCTACAATGAGCAGTTCTTC
- TRBJ1-5 TRBD1 TRBV27 CASSTGVRNQPQHF TGTGCCAGCAGTACAGGGGTTCGCAATCAGCCCCAGCATTTT
- TRBJ2-1 - TRBV28 CASSSTSGRLLYNEQFF TGTGCCAGCAGTTCCACCTCGGGCAGGTTACTATACAATGAGCAGTTCTTC
- TRBJ2-1 TRBD2 TRBV27 CASSLRGSLYEQFF TGTGCCAGCAGTTTACGCGGGAGTCTCTATGAGCAGTTCTTC
- TRBJ2-7 TRBD2 TRBV27 CASSPTPGGSYEQYF TGTGCCAGCAGCCCAACCCCGGGGGGATCTTACGAGCAGTACTTC
- TRBJ2-7 - TRBV19 CASTPPASYEQYF TGTGCCAGTACCCCGCCAGCCTCCTACGAGCAGTACTTC
- TRBJ2-7 TRBD2 TRBV28 CASRSGLAVDGYEQYF TGTGCCAGCAGATCTGGACTAGCGGTTGACGGCTACGAGCAGTACTTC
- TRBJ2-2 TRBD2 TRBV11-3 CASSLDSGRAEGSTGELFF TGTGCCAGCAGCTTGGATAGCGGGAGGGCCGAGGGGAGCACCGGGGAGCTGTTTTTT
- TRBJ2-7 TRBD2 TRBV11-2 CASSLAGREQYF TGTGCCAGCAGCTTAGCCGGGAGGGAGCAGTACTTC
once TRBJ2-3 - TRBV10-3 CAISEIVSNEYRQYF TGTGCCATCAGTGAGATTGTGTCGAACGAGTACCGACAGTATTTT
- TRBJ1-5 - TRBV4-3 CASSQDGQGYQPQHF TGCGCCAGCAGCCAAGATGGGCAGGGGTATCAGCCCCAGCATTTT
- TRBJ2-7 - TRBV29-1 CSVESSGAPYEQYF TGCAGCGTTGAGTCATCAGGGGCCCCCTACGAGCAGTACTTC
- TRBJ1-2 - TRBV7-6 CASSDGQLIKGYTF TGTGCCAGCAGCGACGGACAGCTCATTAAGGGCTACACCTTC
- TRBJ1-1 TRBD1 TRBV7-8 CASSGTGALMNTEAFF TGTGCCAGCAGCGGAACAGGGGCTTTGATGAACACTGAAGCTTTCTTT
- TRBJ1-1 - TRBV9 CASSGIGGPNTEAFF TGTGCCAGCAGCGGGATTGGAGGGCCGAACACTGAAGCTTTCTTT
- TRBJ1-5 - TRBV7-9 CASTPPDGQPQHF TGTGCCAGCACCCCGCCGGATGGGCAGCCCCAGCATTTT
- TRBJ1-5 - TRBV5-6 CASSLGGSSNQPQHF TGTGCCAGCAGCTTGGGGGGATCTAGCAATCAGCCCCAGCATTTT
- TRBJ1-5 - TRBV27 CASSLAGLNQPQHF TGTGCCAGCAGCCTGGCAGGGCTTAATCAGCCCCAGCATTTT
- TRBJ2-7 - TRBV30 CAWTDESYEQYF TGTGCCTGGACAGACGAGTCCTACGAGCAGTACTTC
- TRBJ2-1 - TRBV15 CATSRDRGARNEQFF TGTGCCACCAGCAGAGATCGGGGGGCGCGGAATGAGCAGTTCTTC
- TRBJ2-7 - TRBV11-2 CASSLYQFYEQYF TGTGCCAGCAGCTTATATCAGTTCTACGAGCAGTACTTC
- TRBJ2-7 TRBD1 TRBV4-1 CASSQNPDREQYF TGCGCCAGCAGCCAAAACCCGGACAGGGAGCAGTACTTC
- TRBJ1-4 TRBD1 TRBV28 CASSFRQGTEKLFF TGTGCCAGCAGTTTTAGACAGGGAACTGAAAAACTGTTTTTT
- TRBJ1-1 - TRBV27 CASSGTENTEAFF TGTGCCAGCAGTGGCACCGAGAACACTGAAGCTTTCTTT
- TRBJ2-1 - TRBV7-2 CASSLRGGYNEQFF TGTGCCAGCAGCTTAAGAGGGGGCTACAATGAGCAGTTCTTC
- TRBJ2-3 TRBD1 TRBV28 CASSQRDRAILHPDTQYF TGTGCCAGCAGTCAACGGGACAGGGCTATCCTTCATCCAGATACGCAGTATTTT
- TRBJ2-6 - TRBV11-3 CASSARNGANVLTF TGTGCCAGCAGCGCTCGAAATGGGGCCAACGTCCTGACTTTC
- TRBJ2-5 - TRBV5-5 CASSLNNRVYLPKETQYF TGTGCCAGCAGCTTAAATAACAGGGTGTACCTACCTAAAGAGACCCAGTACTTC
- TRBJ2-3 TRBD1 TRBV6-1 CASRVPGQITDTQYF TGTGCCAGCAGGGTTCCGGGACAGATCACAGATACGCAGTATTTT
- TRBJ1-2 - TRBV27 CATMPAPLGDGYTF TGTGCCACCATGCCTGCACCGCTGGGGGATGGCTACACCTTC
- TRBJ1-2 - TRBV28 CASITTGPRDYGYTF TGTGCCAGCATTACAACAGGGCCCCGGGACTATGGCTACACCTTC
- TRBJ1-4 TRBD1 TRBV2 CASRGTGGGEKLFF TGTGCCAGCAGGGGAACAGGGGGAGGTGAAAAACTGTTTTTT
- TRBJ2-1 TRBD1 TRBV11-2 CASSSRDRGAYNEQFF TGTGCCAGCAGCTCCCGGGACAGGGGTGCCTACAATGAGCAGTTCTTC
- TRBJ2-7 TRBD2 TRBV27 CASSSMGLAAAYEQYF TGTGCCAGCAGTTCCATGGGACTAGCGGCAGCCTACGAGCAGTACTTC
- TRBJ2-2 TRBD1 TRBV6-5 CASSYSPTGVAGELFF TGTGCCAGCAGTTACTCACCAACAGGGGTAGCCGGGGAGCTGTTTTTT
- TRBJ1-3 - TRBV6-6 CACKAPFGSGNTIYF TGTGCCTGCAAGGCTCCCTTCGGCTCTGGAAACACCATATATTTT
- TRBJ2-7 TRBD1 TRBV2 CASQEGTGTIYEQYF TGTGCCAGCCAGGAGGGGACAGGGACGATCTACGAGCAGTACTTC
- TRBJ2-1 TRBD2 TRBV9 CASSVAVLAGSHNEQFF TGTGCCAGCAGCGTAGCGGTGCTAGCGGGATCTCACAATGAGCAGTTCTTC
- TRBJ2-5 TRBD2 TRBV2 CASSEGGLGPQGGYQETQYF TGTGCCAGCAGTGAAGGGGGCCTCGGGCCCCAGGGAGGGTACCAAGAGACCCAGTACTTC